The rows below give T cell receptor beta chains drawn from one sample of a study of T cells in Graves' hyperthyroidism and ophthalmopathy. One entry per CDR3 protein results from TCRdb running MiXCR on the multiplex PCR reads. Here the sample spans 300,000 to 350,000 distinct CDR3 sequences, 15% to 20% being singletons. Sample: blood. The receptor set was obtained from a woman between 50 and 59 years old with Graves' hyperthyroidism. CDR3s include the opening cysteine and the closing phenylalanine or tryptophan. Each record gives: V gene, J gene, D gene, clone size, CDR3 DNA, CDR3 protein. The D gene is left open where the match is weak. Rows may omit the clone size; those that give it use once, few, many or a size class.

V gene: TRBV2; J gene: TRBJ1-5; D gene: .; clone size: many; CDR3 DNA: TGTGCCAGCAGTGAATCACCGGGACTCAGCAATCAGCCCCAGCATTTT; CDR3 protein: CASSESPGLSNQPQHF
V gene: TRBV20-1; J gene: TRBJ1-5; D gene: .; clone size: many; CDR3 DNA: TGCAGTGCTAGTTCATCGAACCAGCCCCAGCATTTT; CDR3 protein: CSASSSNQPQHF
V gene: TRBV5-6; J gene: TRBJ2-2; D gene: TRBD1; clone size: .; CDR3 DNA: TGTGCCAGCAGCATACAGGGGTGGACCGGGGAGCTGTTTTTT; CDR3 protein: CASSIQGWTGELFF
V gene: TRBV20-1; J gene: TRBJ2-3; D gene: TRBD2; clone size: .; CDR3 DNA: TGCAGTGCTAGACCCGGCGGGGGGGCCACAGATACGCAGTATTTT; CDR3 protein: CSARPGGGATDTQYF
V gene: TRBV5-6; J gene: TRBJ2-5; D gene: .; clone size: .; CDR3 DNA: TGTGCCAGCAGCACCCCGCATAAAGAGACCCAGTACTTC; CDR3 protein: CASSTPHKETQYF
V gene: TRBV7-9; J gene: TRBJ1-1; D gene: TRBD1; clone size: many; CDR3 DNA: TGTGCCAGCAGCTCGGAGGGGGCAGGAACTGAAGCTTTCTTT; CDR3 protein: CASSSEGAGTEAFF
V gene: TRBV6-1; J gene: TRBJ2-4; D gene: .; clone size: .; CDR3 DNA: TGTGCCAGCACTGGGGAGGAAAACATTCAGTACTTC; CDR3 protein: CASTGEENIQYF
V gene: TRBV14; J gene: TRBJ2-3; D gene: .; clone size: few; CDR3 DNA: TGTGCCAGCAGCCAAGTAACAGGACTTCCCGATACGCAGTATTTT; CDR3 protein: CASSQVTGLPDTQYF
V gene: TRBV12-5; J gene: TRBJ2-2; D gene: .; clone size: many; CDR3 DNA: TGTGCTAGTGCTCTGGGGGGATTAGCGGACTACACCGGGGAGCTGTTTTTT; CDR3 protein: CASALGGLADYTGELFF
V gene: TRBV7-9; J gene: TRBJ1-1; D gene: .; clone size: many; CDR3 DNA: TGTGCCAGCAGCCTCCCCCTCTACAGTGAAGCTTTCTTT; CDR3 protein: CASSLPLYSEAFF
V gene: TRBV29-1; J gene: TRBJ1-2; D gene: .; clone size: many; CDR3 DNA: TGCAGCGTTGAAGATAGGGATAGCTATGGCTACACCTTC; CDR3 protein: CSVEDRDSYGYTF
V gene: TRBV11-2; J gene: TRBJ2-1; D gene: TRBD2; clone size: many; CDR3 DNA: TGTGCCAGCTCCAGGCGCCTAGCGGGAGCGGGTGAGCAGTTCTTC; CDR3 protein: CASSRRLAGAGEQFF
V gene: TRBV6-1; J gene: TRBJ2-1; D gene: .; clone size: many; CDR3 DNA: TGTGCCAGCAGTGAATACCGGGACAATGAGCAGTTCTTC; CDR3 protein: CASSEYRDNEQFF
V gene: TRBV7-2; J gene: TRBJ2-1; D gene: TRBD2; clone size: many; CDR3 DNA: TGTGCCAGCAGCCAAGGAGCGGGAGTATACAATGAGCAGTTCTTC; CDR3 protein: CASSQGAGVYNEQFF
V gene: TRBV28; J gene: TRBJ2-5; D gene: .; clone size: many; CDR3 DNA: TGTGCCAGCAGTGCCACCCGGGACATAAAAGAGACCCAGTACTTC; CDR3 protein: CASSATRDIKETQYF
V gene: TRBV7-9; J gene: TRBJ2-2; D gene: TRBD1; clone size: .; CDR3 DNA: TGTGCCAGCAGCCTGGGACAGGGGGAGTTGTACACCGGGGAGCTGTTTTTT; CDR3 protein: CASSLGQGELYTGELFF
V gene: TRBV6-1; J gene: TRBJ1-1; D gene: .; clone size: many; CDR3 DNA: TGTGCCAGCTGGGAAGTAGGTTGGTCTGAAGCTTTCTTT; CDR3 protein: CASWEVGWSEAFF
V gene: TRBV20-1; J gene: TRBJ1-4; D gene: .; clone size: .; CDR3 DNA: TGCAGTGCTAGAGACGGGACTAATGAAAAACTGTTTTTT; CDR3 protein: CSARDGTNEKLFF
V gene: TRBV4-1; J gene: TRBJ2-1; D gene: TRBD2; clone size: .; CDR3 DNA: TGCGCCAGCAGGCGCCCGCCGGAGGGCGGGGGCAATGAGCAGTTCTTC; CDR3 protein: CASRRPPEGGGNEQFF
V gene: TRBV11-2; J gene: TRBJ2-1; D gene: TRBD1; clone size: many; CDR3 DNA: TGTGCCAGCAGCTTAGAGGTGTGGGGACAGATATACAATGAGCAGTTCTTC; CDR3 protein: CASSLEVWGQIYNEQFF
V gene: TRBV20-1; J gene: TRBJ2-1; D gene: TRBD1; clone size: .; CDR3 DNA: TGCAGTGCTAGCGGACAGGCCGATGAGCAGTTCTTC; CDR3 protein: CSASGQADEQFF
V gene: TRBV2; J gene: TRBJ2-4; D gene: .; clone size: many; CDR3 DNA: TGTGCCAGCAGTATGCAGGGGAACATTCAGTACTTC; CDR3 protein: CASSMQGNIQYF
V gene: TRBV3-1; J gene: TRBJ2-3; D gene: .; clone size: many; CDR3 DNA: TGTGCCAGCAGCATTTATTCTAGCACAGATACGCAGTATTTT; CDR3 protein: CASSIYSSTDTQYF
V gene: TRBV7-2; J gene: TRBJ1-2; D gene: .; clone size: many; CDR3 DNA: TGTGCCAGCAGCGTACGCCAGGATGGCTACACCTTC; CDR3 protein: CASSVRQDGYTF
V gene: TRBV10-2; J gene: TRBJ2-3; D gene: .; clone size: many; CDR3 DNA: TGCGCCAGCAACCCGTCGGTAGGACCAACAGATACGCAGTATTTT; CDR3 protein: CASNPSVGPTDTQYF
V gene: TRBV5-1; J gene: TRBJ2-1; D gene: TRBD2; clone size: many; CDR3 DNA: TGCGCCAGCAGCCACGGACTAGCGGGAGTTTCCTACAATGAGCAGTTCTTC; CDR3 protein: CASSHGLAGVSYNEQFF